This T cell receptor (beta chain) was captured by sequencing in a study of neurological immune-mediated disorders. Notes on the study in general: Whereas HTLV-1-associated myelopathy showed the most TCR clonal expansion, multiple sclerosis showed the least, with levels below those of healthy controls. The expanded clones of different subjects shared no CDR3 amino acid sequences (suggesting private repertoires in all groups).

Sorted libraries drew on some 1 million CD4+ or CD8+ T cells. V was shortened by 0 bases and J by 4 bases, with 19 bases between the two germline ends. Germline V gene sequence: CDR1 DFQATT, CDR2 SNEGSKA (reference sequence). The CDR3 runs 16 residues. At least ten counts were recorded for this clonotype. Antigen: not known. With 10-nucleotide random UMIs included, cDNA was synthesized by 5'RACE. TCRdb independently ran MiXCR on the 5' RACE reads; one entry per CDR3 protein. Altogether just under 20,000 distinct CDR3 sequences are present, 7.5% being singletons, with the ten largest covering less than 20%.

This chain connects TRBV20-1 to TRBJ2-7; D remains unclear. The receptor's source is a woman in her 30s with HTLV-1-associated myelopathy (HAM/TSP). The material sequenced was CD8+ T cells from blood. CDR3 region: CSARDNTDTITYEQYF. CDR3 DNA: TGCAGTGCTAGAGATAACACAGACACGATTACTTACGAGCAGTACTTC.